The 4 T cell receptor beta chains presented below share a single source sample, sequenced in a study of Ad26.COV2.S vaccination and SARS-CoV-2 variants. Here immunoSEQ multiplex PCR was the method, and the copy in TCRdb shows in-frame clones only, minus some. The sample gives 450,000 to 550,000 clones, 89% of which show up once; over 2% is in the top ten. The sample's treatment: about 20 received Ad26.COV2.S at low or high dose, single or two shots; about 5 received placebo; per-sample allocation not given. Sampling was done on day 63 after the first vaccine or placebo injection. The source was peripheral blood, collected in a trial of Ad26.COV2.S vaccine versus placebo. Receptors originate from a person aged 18-65 years who received the Ad26.COV2.S COVID-19 vaccine or a placebo.

This chain links TRBV15 with TRBJ2-7; 11 bases align to TRBD1. Germline V gene lookup returns CDR1 LNHNV and CDR2 YYDKDF (reference sequence). V lost 6 bases to trimming and J lost 3 bases; unmatched junction nucleotides: 7. This CDR3 is built from 15 residues. The CDR3 spells CATSEGQGAHYEQYV. For the CDR3, the DNA is TGTGCCACCAGTGAAGGACAGGGGGCCCACTACGAGCAGTACGTC.

V is TRBV2 and J is TRBJ1-6; perhaps TRBD1 as D (5 bases). Per germline, CDR1 SNHLY and CDR2 FYNNEI. The CDR3 is made up of 15 amino acids. Deletions cut 4 bases from V and 7 bases from J, with 14 bases between. This CDR3 is CASSGLSGANSPLHF. DNA for the CDR3: TGTGCCAGCAGTGGCCTTAGCGGGGCGAATTCACCCCTCCACTTT.

The chain combines TRBV7-8 with TRBJ1-1; D gene uncertain. Trimming removed 1 base from V and 2 bases from J, with 8 bases in between. Germline V gene lookup returns CDR1 SGHVS and CDR2 FQNEAQ. The CDR3 is made up of 14 amino acids. CDR3 region: CASSLEELNTEAFF. Here the CDR3 DNA reads TGTGCCAGCAGCTTAGAAGAGCTTAACACTGAAGCTTTCTTT.

The CDR3 reads CASSQEPAGFRRDTEAFF. CDR3 bases: TGTGCCAGCAGCCAAGAGCCCGCAGGGTTCCGACGGGACACTGAAGCTTTCTTT. The rearrangement joins TRBV4-2 to TRBJ1-1; D possibly corresponds to TRBD1 (5 bases). With 0 bases removed from V and 3 bases from J, the gap between germline ends came to 20 bases. This CDR3 contains 18 residues. Germline-derived CDR1 and CDR2 are LGHNA and YNFKEQ.